A single sample gave rise to the 30 T cell receptor beta chains below, sequenced in a study of T cells in Graves' hyperthyroidism and ophthalmopathy. Regions amplified from RNA transcripts were the TCR beta CDR3 regions. HTBI primers were used for first-round RT-PCR of the TCR CDR3. TCRdb reanalysed the multiplex PCR reads using MiXCR and keeps one entry per CDR3 protein. The table includes 400,000 to 500,000 distinct CDR3 sequences, around 15% detected once. The sequencing input was blood. Receptors originate from a woman between 18 and 29 years old with Graves' hyperthyroidism.

This clonotype was seen once. A much larger clone differs by one base, so this may be a read error. The CDR3 sequence: CAGSIRNIQYF. In DNA, the CDR3 is TGTGCCGGTAGTATTCGGAACATTCAGTACTTC. The chain carries TRBV19 and TRBJ2-4; D gene unclear. The germline CDR1 and CDR2 sequences are LNHDA and SQIVND (reference sequence). CDR3 size: 11 residues.

This clonotype was observed many times. The chain joins TRBV29-1 to TRBJ2-3; D perhaps matches TRBD1 (6 bases). Trimming stripped 7 bases from V and 2 bases from J, with 13 bases between. Germline V lookup: CDR1 SQVTM, CDR2 ANQGSEA. This CDR3 comprises 13 residues. This CDR3 reads CSAEGVYTDTQYF. In DNA form, the CDR3 reads TGCAGCGCAGAGGGGGTATACACAGATACGCAGTATTTT.

This clonotype was seen at least ten times. The chain couples TRBV27 to TRBJ1-1, with D perhaps TRBD1 (6 bases). The CDR3 has 15 amino acids. Trimming took off 2 bases at V and 5 bases at J, with 15 bases between the two ends. Germline CDR1 reads MNHEY; CDR2 reads SMNVEV (reference sequence). CDR3 region: CASSLTTGWWTEAFF. As DNA, the CDR3 is TGTGCCAGCAGTTTAACAACAGGGTGGTGGACTGAAGCTTTCTTT.

This rearrangement joins TRBV20-1 to TRBJ2-3; TRBD2 matches 12 bases. The CDR3 spans 16 residues. Germline V gene sequence: CDR1 DFQATT, CDR2 SNEGSKA (reference sequence). J lost 2 bases, V lost 2 bases, and 5 bases had no gene match. The CDR3 protein is CSARQWTSGVTDTQYF. CDR3 nucleotides: TGCAGTGCTAGACAGTGGACTAGCGGGGTCACAGATACGCAGTATTTT.

The sample holds many counts of this clonotype. The rearrangement joins TRBV20-1 to TRBJ1-1, with D uncertain. Germline V gene lookup returns CDR1 DFQATT and CDR2 SNEGSKA (reference sequence). This CDR3 region has 15 residues. V was pared by 6 bases and J by 0 bases, with 17 bases between. The CDR3 DNA reads TGCAGTGCCCCGCCTGCAGGACGGATGAACACTGAAGCTTTCTTT. This encodes CSAPPAGRMNTEAFF.

This chain joins TRBV12-3 or TRBV12-4 and TRBJ2-6, with D perhaps matching TRBD2 (6 bases). The CDR3 is 14 residues long. V lost 6 bases to trimming and J lost 4 bases, with 10 bases between them. CDR3 nucleotide sequence: TGTGCCAGCAGGGAGGGTTCCGGGGCCAACGTCCTGACTTTC. Protein product: CASREGSGANVLTF.

As for this clonotype: A much larger clone lies a single base off, so this may be a read error. The rearrangement uses TRBV6-1 and TRBJ2-1; tentative D call: TRBD2 (5 bases). Trimming removed 7 bases at V and 10 bases at J, with 11 bases between. Per the germline V gene, CDR1 is MNHNS and CDR2 is SASEGT. The CDR3 totals 11 residues. CDR3 in amino acids: CASNESGEQFF. For the CDR3, the DNA is TGTGCCAGCAACGAGAGCGGAGAGCAGTTCTTC.

This clonotype was seen at least ten times. The rearrangement uses TRBV10-1 and TRBJ2-2; D gene unclear. Trimming cost V 3 bases and J 0 bases, with 5 bases left between them. This CDR3 has 14 amino acids. Germline values: CDR1 WNHNN, CDR2 SYGVQD (reference sequence). CDR3 region: CASSEQPNTGELFF. The CDR3 DNA follows: TGCGCCAGCAGTGAACAGCCGAACACCGGGGAGCTGTTTTTT.

This clonotype was seen only a few times. The rearrangement links TRBV7-2 to TRBJ2-1; TRBD2 matches at 9 bases. The J segment lost 4 bases and the V segment lost 2 bases, leaving 6 bases of the junction unmatched. In germline, CDR1 is SGHTA, CDR2 FQGNSA. This CDR3 region has 16 residues. For the CDR3, the DNA is TGTGCCAGCAGCTTAAGTTGGACTAGCGAGTACAATGAGCAGTTCTTC. This codes for CASSLSWTSEYNEQFF.

This clonotype was detected only a few times. This may come from a read error, since a much larger clone is one base off. As the CDR3 is not closed by the conserved phenylalanine or tryptophan, this likely results from a read error. The V and J genes are TRBV14 and TRBJ2-5; tentative D call: TRBD2 (5 bases). V shed 0 bases and J shed 1 base, with 9 bases lying between them. The V gene's germline CDR1 is SGHDN and CDR2 FVKESK. This CDR3 spans 15 amino acids. The CDR3 is CASSQDSRVQETQYS. The CDR3 DNA reads as TGTGCCAGCAGCCAAGATTCGAGGGTCCAAGAGACCCAGTACTCC.

There are many counts of this clonotype. The chain couples TRBV7-9 to TRBJ2-7; 7 bases align to TRBD1. The germline gives CDR1 SEHNR, CDR2 FQNEAQ (reference sequence). This CDR3 spans 13 amino acids. V shed 3 bases, J shed 4 bases, and the junction held 3 bases outside the gene matches. The CDR3 region is CASSFSRGYEQYV. DNA of the CDR3: TGTGCCAGCAGCTTCTCCAGGGGGTACGAGCAGTACGTC.

Ten or more counts support this clonotype. The chain employs TRBV3-1 and TRBJ2-1, with 13 bases matching TRBD2. Germline assignment: CDR1 LGHDT and CDR2 YNNKEL (reference sequence). There are 17 residues in the CDR3. J lost 1 base, V lost 3 bases, and 3 bases had no gene match. This CDR3 is CASSQWTSGSSYNEQFF. The CDR3 nucleotides read TGTGCCAGCAGCCAGTGGACTAGCGGGAGTTCCTACAATGAGCAGTTCTTC.

Many counts were recorded for this clonotype. J is TRBJ1-2 and V is TRBV6-2 or TRBV6-3; 9 nucleotides match TRBD1. Germline loops: CDR1 MNHEY, CDR2 SVGEGT. The CDR3 totals 13 residues. V trimming: 10 bases; J trimming: 6 bases; junction bases outside the gene matches: 9. For the CDR3, the DNA is TGTGCCACTTCGACCGGGACAGGGCATGGCTACACCTTC. Translating it yields CATSTGTGHGYTF.

In its sample, this clonotype was seen many times. V and J are TRBV19 and TRBJ1-1; weak D call: TRBD1 (5 bases). Germline CDR1 and CDR2: LNHDA and SQIVND (reference sequence). The CDR3 is 14 residues long. V gave up 5 bases and J gave up 1 base, with 11 bases separating them. CDR3 in DNA: TGTGCCAGTAGTTTTCCTAGGGGGAACACTGAAGCTTTCTTT. Protein sequence: CASSFPRGNTEAFF.

This clonotype was recorded many times. One end of the junction does not line up with germline, which may come from a read error. The V gene is TRBV5-5, the J gene TRBJ1-6; tentative D call: TRBD1 (6 bases). Per germline, CDR1 SGHKS and CDR2 YYEKEE (reference sequence). The CDR3 covers 15 residues. CDR3 sequence reads: CASSLARGVNSALHF. CDR3 DNA: TGTGCCAGCAGCTTGGCAAGGGGGGTAAATTCAGCCCTCCACTTT.

This clonotype was counted at least ten times. This sequence joins TRBV28 and TRBJ1-2; perhaps TRBD1 as D (5 bases). CDR1 and CDR2 (germline): MDHEN, SYDVKM. Trimming stripped 5 bases from V and 4 bases from J, with 23 bases between. The CDR3 loop spans 17 amino acids. CDR3 region: CASSPRQGVAGPYGYTF. CDR3 bases: TGTGCCAGCAGTCCCCGGCAAGGGGTGGCAGGGCCCTATGGCTACACCTTC.

This clonotype was detected only a few times. This chain links TRBV20-1 with TRBJ2-1; D might be TRBD1 or TRBD2, each matching 5 bases. This CDR3 region has 14 residues. The V end was cut by 1 base, the J end by 4 bases, with 11 bases between. Germline CDR1 and CDR2: DFQATT and SNEGSKA (reference sequence). CDR3 in DNA: TGCAGTGCTAGAGCGGGACCTACATACAATGAGCAGTTCTTC. Its protein product is CSARAGPTYNEQFF.

This clonotype was observed a handful of times. The V and J genes are TRBV7-6 and TRBJ1-6; a possible D gene is TRBD1 (6 bases). The CDR3 extends over 15 amino acids. Trimming cost V 6 bases and J 3 bases, with 12 bases left between them. The germline gives CDR1 SGHVS, CDR2 FNYEAQ. CDR3 nucleotides: TGTGCCAGCAGTAACGCAGGGGACTATAATTCACCCCTCCACTTT. The encoded protein is CASSNAGDYNSPLHF.

The chain joins TRBV5-1 to TRBJ2-5, with 7 bases that match TRBD1. Germline CDR1 reads SGHRS; CDR2 reads YFSETQ. The CDR3 spans 14 residues. J lost 3 bases, V lost 4 bases, and 6 bases had no gene match. This chain's CDR3 is CASSHGTVKETQYF. The CDR3 coding sequence is TGCGCCAGCAGCCACGGGACAGTTAAAGAGACCCAGTACTTC.

This clonotype was observed at least ten times. The chain has TRBV12-3 or TRBV12-4 and TRBJ2-5; weak D call: TRBD2 (5 bases). This CDR3 comprises 13 residues. Trimming stripped 5 bases from V and 4 bases from J, with 11 bases between. The CDR3: CASSLLEGETQYF. CDR3 DNA sequence: TGTGCCAGCAGTCTTCTAGAGGGAGAGACCCAGTACTTC.

The chain is built from TRBV19 and TRBJ2-1; 8 bases line up with TRBD2. Germline V gene sequence: CDR1 LNHDA, CDR2 SQIVND (reference sequence). The CDR3 runs 16 residues. J was trimmed by 4 bases and V by 5 bases; bases with no gene match: 10. CDR3 region: CASSPSSGGAYNEQFF. DNA for the CDR3: TGTGCCAGTAGTCCCTCCAGCGGGGGCGCTTACAATGAGCAGTTCTTC.

This clonotype was seen at least ten times. J is TRBJ1-1 and V is TRBV20-1; D unresolved. Germline-derived CDR1 and CDR2 are DFQATT and SNEGSKA (reference sequence). The ends were cut back, 5 bases at V and 4 bases at J, with 11 bases in the middle. CDR3 length: 12 residues. CDR3 in amino acids: CSAPTRGTEAFF. CDR3 DNA: TGCAGTGCTCCTACTCGAGGCACTGAAGCTTTCTTT.

As for this clonotype: This may be a read error: a much more frequent sequence differs by one nucleotide. V gene TRBV28 combines with J gene TRBJ1-2; D remains ambiguous. V lost 8 bases to trimming and J lost 3 bases, with 10 bases between them. This CDR3 contains 12 residues. CDR1 and CDR2 from the germline V gene are MDHEN and SYDVKM. CDR3 region: CASGRGYYGYTF. The CDR3 coding sequence is TGTGCCAGCGGTCGCGGATACTATGGCTACACCTTC.

The CDR3 DNA is TGCGCCAGCAGCTTCGTACCGGGCTCGCCTTCCAATGAGCAGTTCTTC. It yields the protein CASSFVPGSPSNEQFF. The chain is built from TRBV5-1 and TRBJ2-1; D remains ambiguous. Germline V gene sequence: CDR1 SGHRS, CDR2 YFSETQ. V was shortened by 2 bases and J by 6 bases, with 18 bases between the two germline ends. The CDR3 consists of 16 residues.

On this clonotype: At one of its ends the junction is not consistent with the germline gene, which may arise from a read error. The genes are TRBV5-1 and TRBJ1-5, with unresolved D. This CDR3 is built from 14 residues. Germline V lookup: CDR1 SGHRS, CDR2 YFSETQ. This chain's CDR3 is CASSLGPLNQPQHF. CDR3 bases: TGTGCCAGCAGCCTAGGACCGCTCAATCAGCCCCAGCATTTT. Drawing the rest from reference TRBV5-1 and TRBJ1-5, the complete variable domain is KAGVTQTPRYLIKTRGQQVTLSCSPISGHRSVSWYQQTPGQGLQFLFEYFSETQRNKGNFPGRFSGRQFSNSRSEMNVSTLELGDSALYLCASSLGPLNQPQHFGDGTRLSIL.

This clonotype was counted ten times or more. The V call is TRBV27, the J call TRBJ2-1; D ambiguous. CDR1 is MNHEY, CDR2 SMNVEV, per germline (reference sequence). Between the trimmed V and J ends, which lost 5 bases and 0 bases, there was a span of 11 bases. The CDR3 runs 15 residues. CDR3 nucleotide sequence: TGTGCCAGCAGTGCACTCCCCAGCTCCTACAATGAGCAGTTCTTC. It specifies CASSALPSSYNEQFF.

In this sample, this clonotype turned up many times. V is TRBV13 and J is TRBJ1-1; tentative D call: TRBD1 (5 bases). V was pared by 0 bases and J by 2 bases, with 19 bases between. CDR3 length: 18 residues. Germline V gene data show CDR1 as PRHDT and CDR2 as FYEKMQ (reference sequence). Written as DNA, the CDR3 is TGTGCCAGCAGCTTAGGCATTCAGGGTAATTGGCAAAACACTGAAGCTTTCTTT. Translation: CASSLGIQGNWQNTEAFF.

On this clonotype itself: A much larger clone sits a single nucleotide away, making a read error possible. Here the CDR3 DNA reads TGCAGTGTTAGCGGGGGCAATCCCTACGAGCAGTACTTC. Residues: CSVSGGNPYEQYF. The chain recombines TRBV20-1 with TRBJ2-7; 9 bases map to TRBD2. CDR3 size: 13 residues. Germline V CDR1 and CDR2: DFQATT, SNEGSKA (reference sequence). V trimming: 7 bases; J trimming: 2 bases; junction bases outside the gene matches: 6.

Written as DNA, the CDR3 is TGTGCCAGCAGTTACTCGACGGACAGGGTGGCCTATGGCTACACCTTC. It codes for CASSYSTDRVAYGYTF. The chain recombines TRBV6-5 with TRBJ1-2, with 8 bases that match TRBD1. This CDR3 has 16 residues. V lost 0 bases, J lost 4 bases, and 7 bases stayed unmatched. CDR1 MNHEY and CDR2 SVGAGI come from the germline V gene.

This clonotype was detected ten times or more. This sequence joins TRBV20-1 and TRBJ2-3; 10 bases line up with TRBD2. Germline V CDR1 and CDR2: DFQATT, SNEGSKA (reference sequence). The junction had 4 bases not matched to a gene; V was cut back by 2 bases and J by 5 bases. The CDR3 contains 14 residues. CDR3 coding DNA: TGCAGTGCTAGACTAGCGGGAGCGGAAGATACGCAGTATTTT. It is translated as CSARLAGAEDTQYF.